This TCR beta chain is from a study of blood T cell repertoires in COVID-19. Study context: Samples came from the United States, Italy and Spain, spanning acute and convalescent COVID-19. PBMCs, B-cell-depleted T cells, or T cells were the source of the cDNA or gDNA that made up the material.

This clone was detected only a few times. Seattle's cohort entered during active infection and was followed longitudinally. In the original processing: Scientists estimated how many nucleated cells there were by amplifying reference gene primers. Assay: immunoSEQ multiplex PCR; the TCRdb copy retains only in-frame clones and omits some. D and trimming were read from the DNA, whereas the V and J calls and clone size are those reported in that table. The table has around 210,000 clones, approximately 80% seen once. This receptor was obtained from a woman of 80 years or more with COVID-19, enrolled during active disease. Sequenced: peripheral blood.

In DNA form, the CDR3 reads TGTGCCAGCAGAGTAGGGGCTAGTCAGCCCCAGCATTTT. It is translated as CASRVGASQPQHF. V is TRBV27 and J is TRBJ1-5; D may be TRBD1 (5 bases). The V end lost 6 bases, the J end lost 6 bases, and 12 bases lay between the germline ends. The CDR3 is 13 amino acids. Germline V gene data show CDR1 as MNHEY and CDR2 as SMNVEV (reference sequence).